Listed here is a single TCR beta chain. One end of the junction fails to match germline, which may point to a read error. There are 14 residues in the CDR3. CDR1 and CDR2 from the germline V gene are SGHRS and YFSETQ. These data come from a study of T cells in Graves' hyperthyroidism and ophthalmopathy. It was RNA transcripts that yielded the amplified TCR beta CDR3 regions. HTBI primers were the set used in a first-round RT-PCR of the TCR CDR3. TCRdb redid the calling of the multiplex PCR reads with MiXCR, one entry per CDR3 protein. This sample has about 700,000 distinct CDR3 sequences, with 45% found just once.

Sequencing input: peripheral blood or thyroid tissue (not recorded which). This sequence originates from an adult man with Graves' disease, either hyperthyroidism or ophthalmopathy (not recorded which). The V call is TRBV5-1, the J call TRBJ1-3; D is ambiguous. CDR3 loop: CASSLEWIGNTIYF. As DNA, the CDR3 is TGTGCCAGCAGCTTGGAATGGATCGGAAACACCATATATTTT.